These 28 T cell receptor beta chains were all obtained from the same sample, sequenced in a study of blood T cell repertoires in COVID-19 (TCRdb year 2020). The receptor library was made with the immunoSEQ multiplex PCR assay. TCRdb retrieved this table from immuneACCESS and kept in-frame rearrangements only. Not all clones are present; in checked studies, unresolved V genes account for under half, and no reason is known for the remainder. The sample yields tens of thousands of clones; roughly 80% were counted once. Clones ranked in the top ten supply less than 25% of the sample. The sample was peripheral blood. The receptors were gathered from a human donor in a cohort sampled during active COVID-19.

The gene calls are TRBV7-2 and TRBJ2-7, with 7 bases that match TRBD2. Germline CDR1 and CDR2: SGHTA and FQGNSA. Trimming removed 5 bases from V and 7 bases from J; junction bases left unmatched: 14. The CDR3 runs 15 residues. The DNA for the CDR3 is TGTGCCAGCAGCCCTGGGAGGGCGGGAGTAGGAGAGCAGTACTTC. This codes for CASSPGRAGVGEQYF.

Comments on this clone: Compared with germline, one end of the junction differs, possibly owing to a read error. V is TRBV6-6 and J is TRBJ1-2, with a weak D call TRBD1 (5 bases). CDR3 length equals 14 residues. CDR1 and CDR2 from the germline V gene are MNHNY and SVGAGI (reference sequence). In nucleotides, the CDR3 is TGTGCAAGCAGGGTTGAGGCAGGAGGCTATGGCTACACCTTC. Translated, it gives CASRVEAGGYGYTF.

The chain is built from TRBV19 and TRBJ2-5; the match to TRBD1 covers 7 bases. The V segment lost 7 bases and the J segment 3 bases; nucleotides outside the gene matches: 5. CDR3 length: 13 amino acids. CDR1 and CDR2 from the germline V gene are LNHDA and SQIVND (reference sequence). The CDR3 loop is CASNQGVEETQYF. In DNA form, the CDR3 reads TGTGCCAGTAACCAGGGGGTGGAAGAGACCCAGTACTTC.

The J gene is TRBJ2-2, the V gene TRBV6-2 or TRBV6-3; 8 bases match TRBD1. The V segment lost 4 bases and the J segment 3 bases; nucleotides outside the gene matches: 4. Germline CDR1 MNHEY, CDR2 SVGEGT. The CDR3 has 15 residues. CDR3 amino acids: CASSWGQVYTGELFF. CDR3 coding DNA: TGTGCCAGCAGTTGGGGACAGGTCTACACCGGGGAGCTGTTTTTT.

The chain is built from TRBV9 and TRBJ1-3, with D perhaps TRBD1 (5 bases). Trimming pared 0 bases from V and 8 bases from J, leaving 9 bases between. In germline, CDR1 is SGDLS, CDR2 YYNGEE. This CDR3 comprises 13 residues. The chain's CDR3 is CASSVGQGDTIYF. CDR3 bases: TGTGCCAGCAGCGTAGGGCAGGGCGACACCATATATTTT.

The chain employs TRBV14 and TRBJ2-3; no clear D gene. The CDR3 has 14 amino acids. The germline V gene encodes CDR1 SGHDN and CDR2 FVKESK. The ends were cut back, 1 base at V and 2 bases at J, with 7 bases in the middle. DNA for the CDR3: TGTGCCAGCAGCCAAGTCGGTATCACAGATACGCAGTATTTT. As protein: CASSQVGITDTQYF.

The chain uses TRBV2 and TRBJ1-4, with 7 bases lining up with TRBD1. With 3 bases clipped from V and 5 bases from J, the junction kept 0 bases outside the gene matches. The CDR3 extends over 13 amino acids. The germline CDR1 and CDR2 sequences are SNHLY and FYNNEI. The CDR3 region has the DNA TGTGCCAGCAGTGAGGACAGGAATGAAAAACTGTTTTTT. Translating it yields CASSEDRNEKLFF.

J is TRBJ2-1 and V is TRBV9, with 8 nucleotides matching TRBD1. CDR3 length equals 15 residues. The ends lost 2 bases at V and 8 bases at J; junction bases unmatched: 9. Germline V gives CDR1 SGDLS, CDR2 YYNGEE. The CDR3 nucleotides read TGTGCCAGCAGCGTGCAGGGGGCTCGGGTCGATGAGCAGTTCTTC. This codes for CASSVQGARVDEQFF.

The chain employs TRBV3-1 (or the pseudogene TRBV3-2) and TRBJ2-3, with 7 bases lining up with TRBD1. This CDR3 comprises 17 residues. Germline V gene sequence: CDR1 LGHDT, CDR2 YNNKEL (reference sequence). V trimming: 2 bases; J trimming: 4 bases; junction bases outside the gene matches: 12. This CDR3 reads CASSQPPGQNSADTQYF. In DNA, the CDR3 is TGTGCCAGCAGCCAACCCCCGGGACAGAACTCCGCAGATACGCAGTATTTT.

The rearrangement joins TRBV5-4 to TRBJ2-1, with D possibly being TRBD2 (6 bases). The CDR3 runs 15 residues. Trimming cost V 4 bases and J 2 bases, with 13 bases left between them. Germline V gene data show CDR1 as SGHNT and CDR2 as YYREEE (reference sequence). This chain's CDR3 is CASSPRLAAYNEQFF. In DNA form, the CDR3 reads TGTGCCAGCAGCCCCAGATTAGCGGCCTACAATGAGCAGTTCTTC.

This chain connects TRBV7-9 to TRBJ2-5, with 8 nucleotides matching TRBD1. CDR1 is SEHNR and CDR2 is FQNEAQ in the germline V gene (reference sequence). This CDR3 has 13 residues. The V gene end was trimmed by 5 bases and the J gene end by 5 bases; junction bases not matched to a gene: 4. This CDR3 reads CASSPGGRETQYF. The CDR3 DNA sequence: TGTGCCAGCAGCCCAGGGGGCAGGGAGACCCAGTACTTC. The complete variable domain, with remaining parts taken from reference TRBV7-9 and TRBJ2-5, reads DTGVSQNPRHKITKRGQNVTFRCDPISEHNRLYWYRQTLGQGPEFLTYFQNEAQLEKSRLLSDRFSAERPKGSFSTLEIQRTEQGDSAMYLCASSPGGRETQYFGPGTRLLVL.

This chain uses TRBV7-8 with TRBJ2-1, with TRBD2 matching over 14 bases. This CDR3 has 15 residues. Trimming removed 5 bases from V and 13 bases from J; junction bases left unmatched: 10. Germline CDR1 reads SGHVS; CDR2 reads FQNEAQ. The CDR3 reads CASSTGTSGRVEQFF. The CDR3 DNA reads TGTGCCAGCAGCACGGGGACTAGCGGGAGAGTGGAACAGTTCTTC. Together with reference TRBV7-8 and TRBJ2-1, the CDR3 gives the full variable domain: GAGVSQSPRYKVAKRGQDVALRCDPISGHVSLFWYQQALGQGPEFLTYFQNEAQLDKSGLPSDRFFAERPEGSVSTLKIQRTQQEDSAVYLCASSTGTSGRVEQFFGPGTRLTVL.

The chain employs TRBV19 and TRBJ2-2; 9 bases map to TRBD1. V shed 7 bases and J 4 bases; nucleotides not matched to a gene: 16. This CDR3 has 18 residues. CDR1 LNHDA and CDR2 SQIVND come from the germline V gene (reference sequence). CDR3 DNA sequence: TGTGCCAGTATGGCTGGGACAGGGTTGCAAGGGGGCACCGGGGAGCTGTTTTTT. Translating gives CASMAGTGLQGGTGELFF.

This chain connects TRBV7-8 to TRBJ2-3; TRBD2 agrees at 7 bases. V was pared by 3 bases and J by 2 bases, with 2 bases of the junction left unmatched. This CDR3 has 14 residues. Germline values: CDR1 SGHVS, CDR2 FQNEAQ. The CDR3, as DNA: TGTGCCAGCAGCTTGGCGGGAGACACAGATACGCAGTATTTT. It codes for CASSLAGDTDTQYF.

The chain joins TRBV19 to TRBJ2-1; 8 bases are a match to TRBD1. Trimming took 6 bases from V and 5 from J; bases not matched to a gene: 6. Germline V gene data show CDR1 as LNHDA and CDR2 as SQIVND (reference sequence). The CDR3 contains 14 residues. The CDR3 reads CASSRQGSHNEQFF. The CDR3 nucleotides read TGTGCCAGTAGCCGACAGGGGAGCCACAATGAGCAGTTCTTC.

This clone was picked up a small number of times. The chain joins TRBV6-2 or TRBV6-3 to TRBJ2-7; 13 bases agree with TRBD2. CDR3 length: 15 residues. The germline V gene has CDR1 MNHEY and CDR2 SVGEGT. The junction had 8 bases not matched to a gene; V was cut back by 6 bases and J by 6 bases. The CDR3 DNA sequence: TGTGCCAGCAGCCAACGGACTAGCGGGAGTGGCGAGCAGTACTTC. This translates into CASSQRTSGSGEQYF.

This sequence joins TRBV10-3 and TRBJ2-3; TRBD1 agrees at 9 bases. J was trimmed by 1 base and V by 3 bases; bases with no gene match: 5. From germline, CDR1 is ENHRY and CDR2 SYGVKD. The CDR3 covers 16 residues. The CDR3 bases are TGTGCCATCAGTGACTGGACAGGGGCGGGCACAGATACGCAGTATTTT. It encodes CAISDWTGAGTDTQYF.

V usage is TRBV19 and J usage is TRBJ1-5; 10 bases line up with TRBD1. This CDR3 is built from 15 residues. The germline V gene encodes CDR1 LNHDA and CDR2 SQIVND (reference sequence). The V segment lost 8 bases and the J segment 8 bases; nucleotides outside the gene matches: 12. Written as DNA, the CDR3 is TGTGCCAGTGGCCCGGGACAGGGGTATCTAGAGCCCCAGCATTTT. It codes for CASGPGQGYLEPQHF.

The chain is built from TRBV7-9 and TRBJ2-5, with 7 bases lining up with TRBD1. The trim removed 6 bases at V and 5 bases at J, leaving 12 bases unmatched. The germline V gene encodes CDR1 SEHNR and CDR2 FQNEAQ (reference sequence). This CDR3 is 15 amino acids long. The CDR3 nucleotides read TGTGCCAGCAGTCCGGATGGGGACAGTGGGGAGACCCAGTACTTC. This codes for CASSPDGDSGETQYF.

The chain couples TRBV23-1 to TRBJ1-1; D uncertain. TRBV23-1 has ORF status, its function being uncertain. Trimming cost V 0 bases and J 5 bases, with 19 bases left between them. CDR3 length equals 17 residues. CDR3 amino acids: CASSQSRRPAAHTEAFF. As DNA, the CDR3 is TGCGCCAGCAGTCAATCGAGGCGGCCGGCGGCCCATACTGAAGCTTTCTTT.

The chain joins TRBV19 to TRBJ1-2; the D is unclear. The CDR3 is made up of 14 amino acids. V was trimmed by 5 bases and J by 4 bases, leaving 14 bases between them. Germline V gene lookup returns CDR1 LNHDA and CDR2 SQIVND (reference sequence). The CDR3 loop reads CASSAVQDFYGYTF. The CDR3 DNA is TGTGCCAGTAGTGCCGTACAAGACTTCTATGGCTACACCTTC.

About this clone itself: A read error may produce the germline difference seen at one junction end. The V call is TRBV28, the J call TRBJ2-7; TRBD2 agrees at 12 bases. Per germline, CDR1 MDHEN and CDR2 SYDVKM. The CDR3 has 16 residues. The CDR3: CASSSWTSGKYYELYF. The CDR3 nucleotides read TGTGCCAGCAGTAGCTGGACTAGCGGGAAGTACTACGAGCTGTACTTC.

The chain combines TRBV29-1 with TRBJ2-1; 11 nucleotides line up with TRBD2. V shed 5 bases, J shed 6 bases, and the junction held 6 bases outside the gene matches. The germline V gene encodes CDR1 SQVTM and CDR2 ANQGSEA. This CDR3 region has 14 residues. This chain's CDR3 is CSVPRLAGTNEQFF. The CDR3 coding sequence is TGCAGCGTTCCTCGACTAGCGGGGACCAATGAGCAGTTCTTC.

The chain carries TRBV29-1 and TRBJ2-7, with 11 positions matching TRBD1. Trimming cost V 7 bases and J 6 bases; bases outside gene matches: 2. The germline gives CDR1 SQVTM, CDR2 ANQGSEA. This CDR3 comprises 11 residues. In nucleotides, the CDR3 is TGCAGCGGGGGACAGGGGGGCGAGCAGTACTTC. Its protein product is CSGGQGGEQYF.

Written as DNA, the CDR3 is TGTGCCAGCAGTCTGACTAGCGGGAACACAGATACGCAGTATTTT. Protein product: CASSLTSGNTDTQYF. The chain uses TRBV3-1 (or the pseudogene TRBV3-2) and TRBJ2-3, with 11 bases that match TRBD2. Germline V gene sequence: CDR1 LGHDT, CDR2 YNNKEL (reference sequence). The V segment lost 6 bases and the J segment 2 bases; nucleotides outside the gene matches: 4. The CDR3 has 15 amino acids.

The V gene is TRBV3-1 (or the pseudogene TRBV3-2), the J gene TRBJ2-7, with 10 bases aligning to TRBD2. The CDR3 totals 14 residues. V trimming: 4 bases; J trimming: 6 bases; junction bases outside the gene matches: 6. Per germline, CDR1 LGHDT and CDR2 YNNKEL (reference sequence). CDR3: CASSLGTSAGEQYF. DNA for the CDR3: TGTGCCAGCAGCCTGGGGACTAGCGCTGGCGAGCAGTACTTC.

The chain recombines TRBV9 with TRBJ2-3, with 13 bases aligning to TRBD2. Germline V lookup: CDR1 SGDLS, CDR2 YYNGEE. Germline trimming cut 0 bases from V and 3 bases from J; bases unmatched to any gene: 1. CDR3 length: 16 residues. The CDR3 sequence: CASSVGLAGGTDTQYF. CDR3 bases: TGTGCCAGCAGCGTAGGACTAGCGGGAGGAACAGATACGCAGTATTTT.

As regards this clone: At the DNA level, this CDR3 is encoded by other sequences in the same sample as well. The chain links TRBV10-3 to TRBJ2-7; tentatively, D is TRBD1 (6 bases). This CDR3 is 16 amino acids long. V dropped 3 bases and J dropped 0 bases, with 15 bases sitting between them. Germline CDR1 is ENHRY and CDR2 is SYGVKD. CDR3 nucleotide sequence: TGTGCCATCAGTGAAGGAACCAGGGGCTTCTCCTACGAGCAGTACTTC. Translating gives CAISEGTRGFSYEQYF.